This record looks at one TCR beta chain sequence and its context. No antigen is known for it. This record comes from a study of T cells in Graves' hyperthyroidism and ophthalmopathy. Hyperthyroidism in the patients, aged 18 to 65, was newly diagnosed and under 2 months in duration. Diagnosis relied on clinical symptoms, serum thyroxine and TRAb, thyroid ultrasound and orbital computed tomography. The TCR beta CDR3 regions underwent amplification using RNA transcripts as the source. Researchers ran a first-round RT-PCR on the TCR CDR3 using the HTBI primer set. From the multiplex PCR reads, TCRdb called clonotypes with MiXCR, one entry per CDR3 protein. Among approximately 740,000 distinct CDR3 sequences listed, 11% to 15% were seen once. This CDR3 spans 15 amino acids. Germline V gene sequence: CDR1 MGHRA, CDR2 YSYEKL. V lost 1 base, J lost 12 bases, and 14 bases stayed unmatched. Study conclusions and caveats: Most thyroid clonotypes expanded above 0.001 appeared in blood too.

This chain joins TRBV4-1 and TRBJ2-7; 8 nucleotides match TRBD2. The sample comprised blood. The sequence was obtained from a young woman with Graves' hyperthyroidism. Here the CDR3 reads CASSQVLLAATEWYF. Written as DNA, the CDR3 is TGCGCCAGCAGCCAAGTCCTACTAGCGGCCACCGAGTGGTACTTC.